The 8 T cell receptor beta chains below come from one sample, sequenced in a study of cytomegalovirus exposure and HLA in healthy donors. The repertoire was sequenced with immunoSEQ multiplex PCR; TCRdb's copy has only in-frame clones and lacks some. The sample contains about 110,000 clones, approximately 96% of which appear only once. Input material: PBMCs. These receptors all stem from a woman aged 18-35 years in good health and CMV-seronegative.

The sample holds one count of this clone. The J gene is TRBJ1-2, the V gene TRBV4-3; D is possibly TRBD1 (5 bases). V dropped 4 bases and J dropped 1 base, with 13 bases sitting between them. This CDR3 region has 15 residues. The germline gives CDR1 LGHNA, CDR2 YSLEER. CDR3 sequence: CASSREWGDNYGYTF. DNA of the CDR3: TGCGCCAGCAGCCGGGAATGGGGGGATAACTATGGCTACACCTTC.

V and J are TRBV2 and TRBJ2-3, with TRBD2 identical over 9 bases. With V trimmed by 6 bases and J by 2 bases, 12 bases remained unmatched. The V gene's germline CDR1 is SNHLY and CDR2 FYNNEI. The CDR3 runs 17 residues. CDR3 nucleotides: TGTGCCAGCAGCGACCTTGCTAGCGGGGAATCCACAGATACGCAGTATTTT. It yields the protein CASSDLASGESTDTQYF.

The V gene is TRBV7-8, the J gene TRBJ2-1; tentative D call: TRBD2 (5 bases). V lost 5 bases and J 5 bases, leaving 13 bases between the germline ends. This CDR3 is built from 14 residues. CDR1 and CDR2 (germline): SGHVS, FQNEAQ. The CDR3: CASSPLPEDNEQFF. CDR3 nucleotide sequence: TGTGCCAGCAGCCCACTCCCGGAGGACAATGAGCAGTTCTTC.

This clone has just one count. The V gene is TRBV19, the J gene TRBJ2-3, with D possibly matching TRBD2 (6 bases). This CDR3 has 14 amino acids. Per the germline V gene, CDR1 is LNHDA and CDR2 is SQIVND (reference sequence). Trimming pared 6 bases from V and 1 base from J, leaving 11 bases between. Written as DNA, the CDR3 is TGTGCCAGTAGCCGGGACTCAGGCACAGATACGCAGTATTTT. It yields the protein CASSRDSGTDTQYF.

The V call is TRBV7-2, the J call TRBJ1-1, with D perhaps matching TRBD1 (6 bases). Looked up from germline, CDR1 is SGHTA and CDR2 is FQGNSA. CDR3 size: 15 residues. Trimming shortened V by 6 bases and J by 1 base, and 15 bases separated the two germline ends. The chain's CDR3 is CASSPDRNQNTEAFF. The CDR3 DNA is TGTGCCAGCAGTCCTGACAGGAACCAGAACACTGAAGCTTTCTTT.

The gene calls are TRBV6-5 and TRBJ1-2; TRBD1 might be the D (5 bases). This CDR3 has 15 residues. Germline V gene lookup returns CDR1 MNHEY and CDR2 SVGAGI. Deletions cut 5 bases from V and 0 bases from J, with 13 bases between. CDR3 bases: TGTGCCAGCAGTCGCCCAGGGTCTACTAACTATGGCTACACCTTC. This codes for CASSRPGSTNYGYTF.

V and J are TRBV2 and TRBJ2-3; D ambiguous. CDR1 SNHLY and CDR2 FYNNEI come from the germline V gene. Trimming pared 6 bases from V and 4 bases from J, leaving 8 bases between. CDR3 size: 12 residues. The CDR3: CASREPPDTQYF. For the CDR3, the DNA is TGTGCCAGCAGGGAGCCCCCAGATACGCAGTATTTT.

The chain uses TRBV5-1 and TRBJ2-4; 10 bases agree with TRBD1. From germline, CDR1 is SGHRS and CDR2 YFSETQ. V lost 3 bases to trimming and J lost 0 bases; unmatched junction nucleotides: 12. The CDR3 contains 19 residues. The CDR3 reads CASSSSTGGALLAKNIQYF. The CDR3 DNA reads TGCGCCAGCAGCTCCTCGACAGGGGGCGCATTGCTAGCCAAAAACATTCAGTACTTC.